These T cell receptor beta chains were read from a single sample in a study of cytomegalovirus exposure and HLA in healthy donors. Sequencing used immunoSEQ multiplex PCR; TCRdb keeps in-frame clones, though not all of them. The sample includes 100,000 to 150,000 clones, around 79% of them seen just once. The sequenced material came from PBMCs. Source of these receptors: a woman in her forties in good health and CMV-seronegative. CDR3s include the opening cysteine and the closing phenylalanine or tryptophan. The order of the fields is J gene, V gene, clone size, D gene, CDR3 DNA, CDR3 protein. A D gene is named only where the DNA matches it firmly. The size of a clone is reported for some rows only, either as once, few or many, or as a class for expanded clones.

TRBJ2-5,TRBV7-9,NA,NA,TGTGCCAGCAGCTTTCCCCTACAAGAGACCCAGTACTTC,CASSFPLQETQYF
TRBJ2-2,TRBV7-8,NA,NA,TGTGCCAGCAGTCCGCAACAGGGATGGACCGGGGAGCTGTTTTTT,CASSPQQGWTGELFF
TRBJ2-1,TRBV4-1,few,NA,TGCGCCAGCAGTTATGGACACCTCTACAATGAGCAGTTCTTC,CASSYGHLYNEQFF
TRBJ1-6,TRBV4-1,NA,TRBD1,TGCGCCAGCAGCTCCTTCCCCACGGACAGGGTTAATTCACCCCTCCACTTT,CASSSFPTDRVNSPLHF
TRBJ1-6,TRBV10-3,few,NA,TGTGCCATCGTGGGCAGGGGTTCAGGGTCACCCCTCCACTTT,CAIVGRGSGSPLHF
TRBJ2-1,TRBV29-1,NA,TRBD2,TGCAGCGCCTCGGGACTAGCGACCTACAATGAGCAGTTCTTC,CSASGLATYNEQFF
TRBJ2-3,TRBV14,NA,TRBD2,TGTGCCAGCAGCCAAGAAGGACTAGCGTCAGATACGCAGTATTTT,CASSQEGLASDTQYF
TRBJ2-2,TRBV6-1,once,NA,TGTGCCAGCAGGGGTAGCGTAGCGAACACCGGGGAGCTGTTTTTT,CASRGSVANTGELFF
TRBJ2-1,TRBV9,NA,TRBD2,TGTGCCAGCAGCTTGGGCGGGAGACATGAGCAGTTCTTC,CASSLGGRHEQFF
TRBJ2-1,TRBV10-1,NA,TRBD2,TGCGCCAGCTCTTACTCAGCGGGAGTGATTAATGAGCAGTTCTTC,CASSYSAGVINEQFF
TRBJ2-7,TRBV9,few,NA,TGTGCCAGCAGCGTAGATGTGGGGACATCCTACGAGCAGTACTTC,CASSVDVGTSYEQYF
TRBJ1-5,TRBV27,NA,NA,TGTGCCAGCAAGGGGGTAGGTCTGCCCCAGCATTTT,CASKGVGLPQHF
TRBJ2-3,TRBV7-8,NA,TRBD2,TGTGCCAGCAGCTTTTCGACTAGCAGCACAGATACGCAGTATTTT,CASSFSTSSTDTQYF
TRBJ2-1,TRBV19,NA,TRBD2,TGTGCCAGTAGTACGGTAGCGGGGTACAATGAGCAGTTCTTC,CASSTVAGYNEQFF
TRBJ1-4,TRBV5-1,NA,TRBD1,TGCGCCAGCAGCTTGGTGAGCGACAGGGGGCTTGGTGAAAAACTGTTTTTT,CASSLVSDRGLGEKLFF
TRBJ1-2,TRBV7-9,NA,NA,TGTGCCAGCAGCTGGGCAGACAATGGCTACACCTTC,CASSWADNGYTF
TRBJ2-1,TRBV6-4,NA,TRBD2,TGTGCCAGCAGTTGGCGGTGGGGGGGGAATGAGCAGTTCTTC,CASSWRWGGNEQFF
TRBJ1-3,TRBV6-6,NA,TRBD1,TGTGCCAGCAGTTACGGCAGGGGGAGCTCTGGAAACACCATATATTTT,CASSYGRGSSGNTIYF
TRBJ2-4,TRBV28,few,NA,TGTGCCAGCACCACTAAACTCCGGGGGGCAGGCCGGTGGGTAGACAGTCAGTACTTC,CASTTKLRGAGRWVDSQYF
TRBJ2-7,TRBV7-2,NA,NA,TGTGCCAGCAGCTCCGCCAGGGTCGCCTACGAGCAGTACTTC,CASSSARVAYEQYF
TRBJ2-5,TRBV28,few,TRBD2,TGTGCCAGCAGTTTAGAAGGGACTAGTTATCGGGAGACCCAGTACTTC,CASSLEGTSYRETQYF
TRBJ2-1,TRBV2,NA,TRBD2,TGTGCCAGCAGCCTTGGACTAGCGGACAATGAGCAGTTCTTC,CASSLGLADNEQFF
TRBJ2-7,TRBV15,NA,NA,TGTGCCACCAGCAGAGAGGTGTCGGGAGCTGGCGAGCAGTACTTC,CATSREVSGAGEQYF
TRBJ2-4,TRBV5-4,NA,TRBD2,TGTGCCAGCAGCTACGCGGGAGAGAGGAACATTCAGTACTTC,CASSYAGERNIQYF
TRBJ2-1,TRBV10-3,few,TRBD2,TGTGCCACCGGCGGACTAGCGGGAACCAATGAGCAGTTCTTC,CATGGLAGTNEQFF
TRBJ2-2,TRBV6-5,NA,TRBD2,TGTGCCAGCAGTTACACTAGCGGGAGGGCCGGGGAGCTGTTTTTT,CASSYTSGRAGELFF
TRBJ1-1,TRBV7-2,once,TRBD1,TGTGCCAGCAGCTTAGGGGGGACAGGTGACACTGAAGCTTTCTTT,CASSLGGTGDTEAFF
TRBJ2-7,TRBV9,once,TRBD1,TGTGCCAGCAGCTACCAGGGGGTCTCCTACGAGCAGTACTTC,CASSYQGVSYEQYF
TRBJ2-1,TRBV29-1,NA,TRBD2,TGCAGCGTGGTGGGACTAGCGGGTTACAATGAGCAGTTCTTC,CSVVGLAGYNEQFF
TRBJ2-5,TRBV28,NA,TRBD2,TGTGCCAGCAGTTTAATCGGCGGGGGGTCGGAGACCCAGTACTTC,CASSLIGGGSETQYF
TRBJ1-1,TRBV4-3,few,NA,TGCGCCAGCAGCCACACGGGGGATGAAGCTTTCTTT,CASSHTGDEAFF
TRBJ2-2,TRBV11-3,NA,TRBD1,TGTGCCAGCAGCTTGGGACAGACGAACACCGGGGAGCTGTTTTTT,CASSLGQTNTGELFF
TRBJ2-7,TRBV28,NA,TRBD1,TGTGCCAGCAGCCAGAAATTTAGACTCCGGGACAGGCACTACGAGCAGTACTTC,CASSQKFRLRDRHYEQYF
TRBJ2-5,TRBV6-6,NA,NA,TGTGCCAGCAGGCTCGCAGACCAAGAGACCCAGTACTTC,CASRLADQETQYF
TRBJ1-4,TRBV6-1,NA,TRBD1,TGTGCCAGCAGTGAAGGGACAGGGGGGTCTGAAAAACTGTTTTTT,CASSEGTGGSEKLFF
TRBJ1-5,TRBV28,few,NA,TGTGCCAGCAGTCCCGCGGGAACGGATCGCAATCAGCCCCAGCATTTT,CASSPAGTDRNQPQHF
TRBJ2-2,TRBV28,NA,TRBD2,TGTGCCAGCAGTTTCGGTTGGTCTAGCGGGAGGGCCCGCACCGGGGAGCTGTTTTTT,CASSFGWSSGRARTGELFF
TRBJ2-7,TRBV6-1,NA,NA,TGTGCCAGCGGGGGTAGCGGTCGAACCAACTACGAGCAGTACTTC,CASGGSGRTNYEQYF
TRBJ2-1,TRBV5-6,NA,NA,TGTGCCAGCAGCTTGGATCCGGGGGCCTACAATGAGCAGTTCTTC,CASSLDPGAYNEQFF
TRBJ2-5,TRBV28,NA,NA,TGTGCCAGCAGTTTAGAAGCAGGCGGGCCGAAGACCCAGTACTTC,CASSLEAGGPKTQYF
TRBJ2-7,TRBV13,NA,TRBD1,TGTGCCAGCAGCCGGACAGGGGGCGCGGACACCTACGAGCAGTACTTC,CASSRTGGADTYEQYF
TRBJ1-1,TRBV18,few,TRBD1,TGTGCCAGCTCACGCAAGGGCGGGATCGACAGGGGTGAAGCTTTCTTT,CASSRKGGIDRGEAFF
TRBJ1-5,TRBV18,once,TRBD1,TGTGCCAGCTCACCAAGGGACAGGGAATACCAGCCCCAGCATTTT,CASSPRDREYQPQHF
TRBJ1-1,TRBV6-6,NA,TRBD1,TGTGCCAGCAGGACCGGGACAGGGGGCTTGGCTTTCTTT,CASRTGTGGLAFF
TRBJ2-5,TRBV11-2,NA,NA,TGTGCCAGCAGCTCCCTCAGGGGAGGGTCGGAGACCCAGTACTTC,CASSSLRGGSETQYF
TRBJ1-6,TRBV25-1,few,NA,TGTGCCAGCAGTGGTGCAGGGGTCCCCAATTTACCCCTCCACTTT,CASSGAGVPNLPLHF
TRBJ2-3,TRBV6-1,NA,NA,TGTGCCAGCACCGAGAGGGTTAGCACAGATACGCAGTATTTT,CASTERVSTDTQYF
TRBJ2-7,TRBV19,once,TRBD1,TGTGCCAGTAGTATAGTATGGGACAGACCCTACGAGCAGTACTTC,CASSIVWDRPYEQYF
TRBJ2-2,TRBV7-9,NA,NA,TGTGCCAGCAGCGCCGATCGCCCGCGAAGATTTACCGGGGAGCTGTTTTTT,CASSADRPRRFTGELFF
TRBJ1-1,TRBV4-1,many,NA,TGCGCCAGCAGTCAATGGCAGGGGCTGGGCACTGAAGCTTTCTTT,CASSQWQGLGTEAFF